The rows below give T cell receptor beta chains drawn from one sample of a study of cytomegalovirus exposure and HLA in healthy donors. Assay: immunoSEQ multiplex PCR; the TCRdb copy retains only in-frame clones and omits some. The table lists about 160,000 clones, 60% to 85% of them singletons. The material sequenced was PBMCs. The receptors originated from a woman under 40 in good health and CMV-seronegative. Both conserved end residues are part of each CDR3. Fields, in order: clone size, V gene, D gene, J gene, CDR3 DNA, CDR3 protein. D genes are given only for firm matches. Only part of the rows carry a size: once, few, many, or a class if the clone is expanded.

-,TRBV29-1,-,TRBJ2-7,TGCAGCGTTGACACAGGTAACTACGAGCAGTACTTC,CSVDTGNYEQYF
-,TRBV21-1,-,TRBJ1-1,TGTGCCAGCAGCAACCAGTTCAGTGAAGCTTTCTTT,CASSNQFSEAFF
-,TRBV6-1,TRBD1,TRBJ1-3,TGTGCCAGCAGTGTTGGACAGGGGGCTCCTGGAAACACCATATATTTT,CASSVGQGAPGNTIYF
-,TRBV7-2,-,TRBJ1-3,TGTGCCAGCAGCGACACCATGGTGACCCACTCTGGAAACACCATATATTTT,CASSDTMVTHSGNTIYF
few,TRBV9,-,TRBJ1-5,TGTGCCAGCAGCGCCGAACTAGGCAATCAGCCCCAGCATTTT,CASSAELGNQPQHF
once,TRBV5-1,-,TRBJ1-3,TGCGCCAGCAGATTATCAGGTTCTGGAAACACCATATATTTT,CASRLSGSGNTIYF
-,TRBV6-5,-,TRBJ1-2,TGTGCCAGCAGCGACGACAGGCTTTTCGGCTACACCTTC,CASSDDRLFGYTF
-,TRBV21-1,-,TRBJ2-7,TGTGCCACCCGCTTATCTACTCTAAACTACGAGCAGTACTTC,CATRLSTLNYEQYF
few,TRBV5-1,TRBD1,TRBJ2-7,TGCGCCAGCAGCTTACAACCGGGACAGGGTGGCGAGCAGTACTTC,CASSLQPGQGGEQYF
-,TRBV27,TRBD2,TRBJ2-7,TGTGCCAGCGGGGGGGATTCCTCCTACGAGCAGTACTTC,CASGGDSSYEQYF
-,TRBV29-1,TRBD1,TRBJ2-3,TGCAGCGTTGAGACAGGGAGCACAGATACGCAGTATTTT,CSVETGSTDTQYF
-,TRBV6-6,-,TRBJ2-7,TGTGCCAGCAGTTACGCAGGGGTAGAAGCCTACGAGCAGTACTTC,CASSYAGVEAYEQYF
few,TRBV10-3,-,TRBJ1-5,TGTGCCATCAGACAGGGAGAGGGCCAGCCCCAGCATTTT,CAIRQGEGQPQHF
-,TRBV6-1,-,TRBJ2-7,TGTGCCAGCATAGGAGGGGGCGACGAGCAGTACTTC,CASIGGGDEQYF
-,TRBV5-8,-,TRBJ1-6,TGTGCCAGCACCCGAGGACGACAGCTTCTTTCACCCCTCCACTTT,CASTRGRQLLSPLHF
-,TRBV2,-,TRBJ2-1,TGTGCCAGCAAGGGCTCGGGGAATGAGCAGTTCTTC,CASKGSGNEQFF
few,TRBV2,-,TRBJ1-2,TGTGCCAGCAGGGATCCCAGGGGTGACTATGGCTACACCTTC,CASRDPRGDYGYTF
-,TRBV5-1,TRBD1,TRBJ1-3,TGCGCCAGCAGCTTAGGGGACAGGGGCTCTGGAAACACCATATATTTT,CASSLGDRGSGNTIYF
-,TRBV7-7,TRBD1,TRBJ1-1,TGTGCCAGCAGCCCTGGACAGGTCATGAACACTGAAGCTTTCTTT,CASSPGQVMNTEAFF
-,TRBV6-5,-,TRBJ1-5,TGTGCCAGCAGCCTCGGACGGGGAGTTAATCAGCCCCAGCATTTT,CASSLGRGVNQPQHF
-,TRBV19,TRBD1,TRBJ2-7,TGTGCCAGTAGTATTGGGGACAGGGGATCCTACGAGCAGTACTTC,CASSIGDRGSYEQYF
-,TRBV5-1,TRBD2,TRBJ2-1,TGCGCCAGCAGCTTTCCTCGAGCGGGGGGTGAGAGTGAGCAGTTCTTC,CASSFPRAGGESEQFF
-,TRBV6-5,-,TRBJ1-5,TGTGCCAGCAGTTACTCGCAGGGGCTAGCATGGCCCCAGCATTTT,CASSYSQGLAWPQHF
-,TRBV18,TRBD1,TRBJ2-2,TGTGCCAGCTCACCACCAGGGACAGGCGCGAACACCGGGGAGCTGTTTTTT,CASSPPGTGANTGELFF
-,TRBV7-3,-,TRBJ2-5,TGTGCCAGCGGCTGGGGACTTAAAGAGACCCAGTACTTC,CASGWGLKETQYF
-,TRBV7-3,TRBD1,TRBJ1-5,TGTGCCAGCAGCTTACAAGGGGGGGACAGGGGGCTTGGGAATCAGCCCCAGCATTTT,CASSLQGGDRGLGNQPQHF
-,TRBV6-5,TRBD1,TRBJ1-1,TGTGCCAGCAGCCACGACAGGGAGAACACTGAAGCTTTCTTT,CASSHDRENTEAFF
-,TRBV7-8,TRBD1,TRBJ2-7,TGTGCCAGCAGCGGACGGGACAGGGAATTTAACGAGCAGTACTTC,CASSGRDREFNEQYF
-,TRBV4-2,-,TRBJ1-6,TGTGCCAGCAGCCAAGGCCCCCCAGGACAATCGAATTCACCCCTCCACTTT,CASSQGPPGQSNSPLHF
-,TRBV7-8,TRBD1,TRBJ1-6,TGTGCCAGCAGCTTAGGGGGACAGTTGGATTCACCCCTCCACTTT,CASSLGGQLDSPLHF
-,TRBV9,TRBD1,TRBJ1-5,TGTGCCAGCAGCGTGGGACAGGGGGGAAATCAGCCCCAGCATTTT,CASSVGQGGNQPQHF
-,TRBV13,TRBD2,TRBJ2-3,TGTGCCAGCAGCTCCGCGACTAGCGGGGGTCCCACAGATACGCAGTATTTT,CASSSATSGGPTDTQYF
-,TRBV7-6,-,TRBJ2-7,TGTGCCAGCAGCTTACCAGGTTCCTACGAGCAGTACTTC,CASSLPGSYEQYF
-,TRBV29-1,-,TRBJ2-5,TGCAGCGCCTCAGCCAGGGCTCAAGAGACCCAGTACTTC,CSASARAQETQYF
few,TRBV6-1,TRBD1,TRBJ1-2,TGTGCCAGCAGGCCGGGACAGGGAGGGGGCTACACCTTC,CASRPGQGGGYTF
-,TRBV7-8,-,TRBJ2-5,TGTGCCAGCAGGCAAAGACGGGGTTTGGAGACCCAGTACTTC,CASRQRRGLETQYF
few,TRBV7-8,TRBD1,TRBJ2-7,TGTGCCAGCAAGCAAGGACAGGCATACGAGCAGTACTTC,CASKQGQAYEQYF
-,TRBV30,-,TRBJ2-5,TGTGCCTGGATTCCGGGGGAGACCCAGTACTTC,CAWIPGETQYF
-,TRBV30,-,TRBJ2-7,TGTGCCTGGAGCGGTAGCTCCCACGAGCAGTACTTC,CAWSGSSHEQYF
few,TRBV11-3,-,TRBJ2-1,TGTGCCAGCAGCGAGAGAGGGTGGGTTGAGCAGTTCTTC,CASSERGWVEQFF
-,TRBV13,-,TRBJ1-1,TGTGCCAGCAGCCGCCGATGGGGAGGGGGGGACACTGAAGCTTTCTTT,CASSRRWGGGDTEAFF
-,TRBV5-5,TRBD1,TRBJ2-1,TGTGCCAGCAGCTCTCAGGACAGGGGCGAGCAGTTCTTC,CASSSQDRGEQFF
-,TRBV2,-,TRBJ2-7,TGTGCCAGCAGTGCCGAAGGCCAGGGTATCGAGCAGTACTTC,CASSAEGQGIEQYF
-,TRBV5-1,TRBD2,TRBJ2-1,TGCGCCAGCAGCGATACTAGCGGGGTGAATGAGCAGTTCTTC,CASSDTSGVNEQFF
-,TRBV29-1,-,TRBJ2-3,TGCAGCGTTGAAGAAGGAGCCACAGATACGCAGTATTTT,CSVEEGATDTQYF
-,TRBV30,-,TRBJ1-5,TGTGCCTGGAGTGTCCAGAGGTCTGGCAATCAGCCCCAGCATTTT,CAWSVQRSGNQPQHF
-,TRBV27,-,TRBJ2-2,TGTGCCAGCAGTGTCTACCCAACGCCCGCGAACACCGGGGAGCTGTTTTTT,CASSVYPTPANTGELFF
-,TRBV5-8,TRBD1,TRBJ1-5,TGTGCCAGCAACAGGGACAGCTTCAATCAGCCCCAGCATTTT,CASNRDSFNQPQHF
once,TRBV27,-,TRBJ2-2,TGTGCCAGCAGCTACGACACGAACACCGGGGAGCTGTTTTTT,CASSYDTNTGELFF
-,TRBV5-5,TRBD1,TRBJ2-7,TGTGCCAGCAGCTGGACAGGGGGCGTCTACGAGCAGTACTTC,CASSWTGGVYEQYF
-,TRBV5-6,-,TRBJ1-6,TGTGCCAGCAATGACAGGTCCAGCTATAATTCACCCCTCCACTTT,CASNDRSSYNSPLHF
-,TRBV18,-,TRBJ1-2,TGTGCCAGCTCACCATCAGAGCGCGATGGCTACACCTTC,CASSPSERDGYTF
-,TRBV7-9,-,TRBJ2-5,TGTGCCAGCAGCTTAGGAGGGATGAGAGAGACCCAGTACTTC,CASSLGGMRETQYF
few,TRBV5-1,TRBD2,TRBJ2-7,TGCGCCAGCAGCCCCGGGGGGACCTACGAGCAGTACTTC,CASSPGGTYEQYF
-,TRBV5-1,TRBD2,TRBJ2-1,TGCGCCAGCGCCGGCCCTTTAGGACTAGCGGGGGAAACTGAGCAGTTCTTC,CASAGPLGLAGETEQFF
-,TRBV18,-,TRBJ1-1,TGTGCCAGCTCACCTCGGGAGACTCGGGGAGCTTTCTTT,CASSPRETRGAFF
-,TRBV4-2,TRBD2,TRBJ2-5,TGTGCCAGCAGCCAGTTCCTCAACGCGGGGGGCGGTTTCTCGGAGACCCAGTACTTC,CASSQFLNAGGGFSETQYF
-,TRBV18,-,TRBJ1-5,TGTGCCAGCTCTCAGGTGGGGAGCTATAGCAATCAGCCCCAGCATTTT,CASSQVGSYSNQPQHF
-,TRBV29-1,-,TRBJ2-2,TGCAGCGTTGAACCGGGTCTCACCGGGGAGCTGTTTTTT,CSVEPGLTGELFF
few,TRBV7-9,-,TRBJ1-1,TGTGCCAGCAGCTTATCCTCGGCTGAAGCTTTCTTT,CASSLSSAEAFF